The clone carrying this T cell receptor beta chain was observed a few times. The data were taken from a study of T cells in Graves' hyperthyroidism and ophthalmopathy. CDR1 is ENHRY and CDR2 is SYGVKD in the germline V gene. The length of the CDR3 is 12 residues. V dropped 8 bases and J dropped 0; count of bases not matched to a gene: 0. It was RNA transcripts that yielded the amplified TCR beta CDR3 regions. Researchers ran a first-round RT-PCR on the TCR CDR3 using the HTBI primer set. TCRdb re-derived calls from the multiplex PCR reads in MiXCR, one entry per CDR3 protein. The sample has hundreds of thousands of distinct CDR3 sequences; less than 20% are singletons.

This sequence was found in a man in his forties or fifties with Graves' ophthalmopathy. The chain employs TRBV10-3 and TRBJ2-5, with TRBD2 matching over 7 bases. The specimen sequenced was blood. CDR3 sequence (DNA): TGTGCCATCGCGGGGGACCAAGAGACCCAGTACTTC. It is translated as CAIAGDQETQYF.